Shown below are 21 T cell receptor beta chains from a single sample sequenced in a study of cytomegalovirus exposure and HLA in healthy donors. PCR primers comprised 60 Vbeta and 13 Jbeta primers. Measured with immunoSEQ multiplex PCR; TCRdb has only the in-frame clones, and not every one. The sample lists over 100,000 clones; approximately 80% were seen once. Material: PBMCs. These receptors were taken from a woman younger than 30 in good health and CMV-seropositive.

With respect to this clone: Other DNA variants within this sample encode the same CDR3. V usage is TRBV7-8 and J usage is TRBJ1-5; possible D gene TRBD1, 5 bases. Germline values: CDR1 SGHVS, CDR2 FQNEAQ. This CDR3 has 15 residues. The V end was cut by 5 bases, the J end by 0 bases, with 11 bases between. The CDR3 DNA reads as TGTGCCAGCAGCCCCCAGGGTAATAGCAATCAGCCCCAGCATTTT. Translating it yields CASSPQGNSNQPQHF.

The chain combines TRBV5-1 with TRBJ1-3; D is unresolved. Germline CDR1 is SGHRS and CDR2 is YFSETQ. This CDR3 region has 15 residues. With 4 bases removed from V and 4 bases from J, the gap between germline ends came to 15 bases. CDR3 protein: CASSVDYGAGNTIYF. The DNA for the CDR3 is TGCGCCAGCAGCGTCGATTACGGTGCAGGAAACACCATATATTTT.

This chain uses TRBV5-8 with TRBJ2-7, with 11 bases that match TRBD1. V was pared by 6 bases and J by 4 bases, with 9 bases of the junction left unmatched. Germline assignment: CDR1 SGHTS and CDR2 YDEGEE. CDR3 length: 15 residues. CDR3 region: CASNKGQGAPYEQYF. CDR3 DNA sequence: TGTGCCAGCAACAAAGGACAGGGGGCTCCGTACGAGCAGTACTTC.

The gene calls are TRBV28 and TRBJ2-7; perhaps TRBD1 as D (5 bases). The CDR3 totals 12 residues. CDR1 is MDHEN, CDR2 SYDVKM, per germline. V shed 8 bases and J shed 1 base, with 9 bases lying between them. The CDR3 loop is CASSQASYEQYV. The CDR3 region has the DNA TGTGCCAGCTCACAGGCTTCCTACGAGCAGTACGTC.

The chain employs TRBV28 and TRBJ1-2; 7 nucleotides align to TRBD1. The CDR3 has 15 amino acids. Germline V CDR1 and CDR2: MDHEN, SYDVKM. Germline trimming cut 5 bases from V and 4 bases from J; bases unmatched to any gene: 10. The CDR3 nucleotides are TGTGCCAGCAGTCCCCACGGACAGGACCTCTATGGCTACACCTTC. It encodes CASSPHGQDLYGYTF.

A few counts support this clone. This chain links TRBV28 with TRBJ1-4; D not certain. The CDR3 covers 16 residues. V was shortened by 3 bases and J by 2 bases, with 13 bases between the two germline ends. Per the germline V gene, CDR1 is MDHEN and CDR2 is SYDVKM. CDR3: CASSFPLIATNEKLFF. CDR3 in DNA: TGTGCCAGCAGTTTCCCTCTGATTGCGACTAATGAAAAACTGTTTTTT.

J is TRBJ2-6 and V is TRBV5-1; D is perhaps TRBD1 (6 bases). This CDR3 has 16 amino acids. From germline, CDR1 is SGHRS and CDR2 YFSETQ. The V and J ends lost 1 base and 4 bases respectively, with 12 bases between them. This CDR3 reads CASSLTGLAGANVLTF. The CDR3 DNA reads TGCGCCAGCAGCTTGACAGGGCTCGCCGGGGCCAACGTCCTGACTTTC.

The chain recombines TRBV28 with TRBJ1-6; D remains unclear. CDR1 is MDHEN, CDR2 SYDVKM, per germline. Between the trimmed V and J ends, which lost 7 bases and 2 bases, there was a span of 12 bases. The CDR3 contains 15 residues. The CDR3 spells CASTAPQTYNSPLHF. The CDR3 DNA sequence: TGTGCCAGCACCGCCCCCCAGACCTATAATTCACCCCTCCACTTT. The whole variable domain, filled in from reference TRBV28 and TRBJ1-6, reads DVKVTQSSRYLVKRTGEKVFLECVQDMDHENMFWYRQDPGLGLRLIYFSYDVKMKEKGDIPEGYSVSREKKERFSLILESASTNQTSMYLCASTAPQTYNSPLHFGNGTRLTVT.

The V gene is TRBV11-1, the J gene TRBJ2-1; TRBD1 is a possible D gene (6 bases). The ends were cut back, 6 bases at V and 1 base at J, with 13 bases in the middle. The CDR3 runs 15 residues. Germline CDR1 and CDR2: SGHAT and FQDESV (reference sequence). Here the CDR3 DNA reads TGTGCCAGCAGGTCCGGGACAACTTCCTACAATGAGCAGTTCTTC. Amino acid sequence: CASRSGTTSYNEQFF. The full variable domain, completed using reference TRBV11-1 and TRBJ2-1, is EAEVAQSPRYKITEKSQAVAFWCDPISGHATLYWYRQILGQGPELLVQFQDESVVDDSQLPKDRFSAERLKGVDSTLKIQPAELGDSAMYLCASRSGTTSYNEQFFGPGTRLTVL.

The chain combines TRBV13 with TRBJ2-3; 7 positions agree with TRBD2. The CDR3 loop spans 16 amino acids. The junction had 7 bases not matched to a gene; V was cut back by 2 bases and J by 2 bases. The germline CDR1 and CDR2 sequences are PRHDT and FYEKMQ (reference sequence). The CDR3 spells CASSLRTGGSTDTQYF. CDR3 nucleotides: TGTGCCAGCAGCTTACGAACGGGAGGCTCCACAGATACGCAGTATTTT.

V usage is TRBV28 and J usage is TRBJ1-1, with a possible D match to TRBD1 (5 bases). V shed 1 base and J shed 11 bases, with 14 bases lying between them. The CDR3 covers 13 residues. Germline CDR1 and CDR2: MDHEN and SYDVKM. CDR3: CASSLLVGVGAFF. CDR3 DNA: TGTGCCAGCAGTTTATTGGTAGGGGTCGGTGCTTTCTTT.

The chain carries TRBV28 and TRBJ1-3; no reliable D call. The CDR3 sequence is 13 residues long. Germline V gene lookup returns CDR1 MDHEN and CDR2 SYDVKM. Deletions cut 6 bases from V and 0 bases from J, with 6 bases between. CDR3 sequence: CASRENSGNTIYF. CDR3 nucleotides: TGTGCCAGCAGGGAGAACTCTGGAAACACCATATATTTT.

V gene TRBV5-1 combines with J gene TRBJ2-7; the match to TRBD2 covers 14 bases. Germline CDR1 reads SGHRS; CDR2 reads YFSETQ. The CDR3 is 17 amino acids. The junction had 10 bases not matched to a gene; V was cut back by 3 bases and J by 5 bases. The DNA for the CDR3 is TGCGCCAGCAGCTCCGGGACTAGCGGGAGACGACGGGACGAGCAGTACTTC. Translated, it gives CASSSGTSGRRRDEQYF.

The genes are TRBV13 and TRBJ2-3; 15 positions match TRBD2. The ends lost 3 bases at V and 3 bases at J; junction bases unmatched: 1. The CDR3 consists of 16 residues. Germline V gene sequence: CDR1 PRHDT, CDR2 FYEKMQ (reference sequence). The CDR3 sequence is CASSFGTSGRTDTQYF. CDR3 DNA sequence: TGTGCCAGCAGCTTCGGGACTAGCGGGAGGACAGATACGCAGTATTTT.

The chain joins TRBV9 to TRBJ1-1, with 10 positions matching TRBD1. The CDR3 has 16 amino acids. V shed 2 bases, J shed 0 bases, and the junction held 4 bases outside the gene matches. Looked up from germline, CDR1 is SGDLS and CDR2 is YYNGEE. CDR3 bases: TGTGCCAGCAGCGTCGGGACAGGGGTTCTGAACACTGAAGCTTTCTTT. Its protein is CASSVGTGVLNTEAFF.

This clone has just one count. The rearrangement links TRBV6-6 to TRBJ2-1, with 7 bases identical to TRBD2. Germline V gene sequence: CDR1 MNHNY, CDR2 SVGAGI (reference sequence). V trimming: 2 bases; J trimming: 5 bases; junction bases outside the gene matches: 9. The CDR3 totals 16 residues. CDR3 sequence: CASSYPAGPDHNEQFF. The CDR3 bases are TGTGCCAGCAGTTACCCAGCGGGGCCGGATCACAATGAGCAGTTCTTC.

The rearrangement links TRBV28 to TRBJ1-5, with D maybe TRBD1 (5 bases). CDR3 length: 13 amino acids. Germline V CDR1 and CDR2: MDHEN, SYDVKM. V was pared by 8 bases and J by 6 bases, with 14 bases between. The CDR3 sequence is CASQTQGGQPQHF. Here the CDR3 DNA reads TGTGCCAGCCAGACCCAGGGTGGTCAGCCCCAGCATTTT. The full variable domain, completed using reference TRBV28 and TRBJ1-5, is DVKVTQSSRYLVKRTGEKVFLECVQDMDHENMFWYRQDPGLGLRLIYFSYDVKMKEKGDIPEGYSVSREKKERFSLILESASTNQTSMYLCASQTQGGQPQHFGDGTRLSIL.

The chain combines TRBV7-9 with TRBJ1-6, with D hard to call. CDR1 and CDR2 (germline): SEHNR, FQNEAQ (reference sequence). This CDR3 has 13 residues. Trimming took 3 bases from V and 10 from J, leaving 10 bases between them. The CDR3 region has the DNA TGTGCCAGCAGCTTCGAGGGATACTCACCCCTCCACTTT. Translated, it gives CASSFEGYSPLHF.

The count of this clone is one. This chain uses TRBV7-9 with TRBJ2-7; D is unclear. V lost 1 base, J lost 0 bases, and 7 bases lay in between. CDR3 length: 14 amino acids. Germline-derived CDR1 and CDR2 are SEHNR and FQNEAQ (reference sequence). CDR3 protein: CASSLEQSSYEQYF. The CDR3, as DNA: TGTGCCAGCAGCTTAGAACAGAGCTCCTACGAGCAGTACTTC. The full variable domain, with the rest looked up from reference TRBV7-9 and TRBJ2-7, is DTGVSQNPRHKITKRGQNVTFRCDPISEHNRLYWYRQTLGQGPEFLTYFQNEAQLEKSRLLSDRFSAERPKGSFSTLEIQRTEQGDSAMYLCASSLEQSSYEQYFGPGTRLTVT.

This chain links TRBV25-1 with TRBJ2-1; TRBD2 matches at 9 bases. The CDR3 consists of 14 residues. The germline V gene has CDR1 MGHDK and CDR2 SYGVNS. Trimming at V came to 6 bases and at J to 0 bases, leaving 0 bases not matched to a gene. CDR3 DNA sequence: TGTGCCAGCAGAGCGGGAGGCTCCTACAATGAGCAGTTCTTC. Encoded protein: CASRAGGSYNEQFF.

This chain joins TRBV7-3 and TRBJ2-2; 8 positions agree with TRBD2. The germline V gene has CDR1 SGHTA and CDR2 FQGTGA. CDR3 length: 13 amino acids. J lost 6 bases, V lost 4 bases, and 1 base had no gene match. In DNA, the CDR3 is TGTGCCAGCAGCTCGGGAGGGCCCGGGGAGCTGTTTTTT. It is translated as CASSSGGPGELFF.